This record covers a single T cell receptor (beta chain). Its antigen is unknown. The authors divided CD4+ cells into CD45RA+ naive and CD45RA-negative memory subsets. CDR3 length: 14 residues. The germline gives CDR1 SGHTA, CDR2 FQGNSA. V shed 5 bases, J shed 12 bases, and the junction held 7 bases outside the gene matches. This sample is drawn from a study of shared clonotypes between healthy human individuals. Study-wide results and limits: Naive subsets typically showed greater estimated richness than memory subsets. A handful of donors held about 4.6% of naive CD4 clonotypes in common.

Here immunoSEQ multiplex PCR was the method, and the copy in TCRdb shows in-frame clones only, minus some. The data contain some 2,500,000 clones, 80% to 95% of them singletons. This TCR came from a man aged 18 to 29 in good health. Some clones in this sample may be carry-over from other donors' samples. The sequenced material came from naive CD4+ T cells from PBMCs. Sample subset: CD45RA+ positively selected. The chain links TRBV7-2 to TRBJ2-1, with 13 bases fitting TRBD2. The DNA of the CDR3 is TGTGCCAGCAGCCCGGGACTAGCGGGGTTCCGGCAGTTCTTC. Its translation is CASSPGLAGFRQFF.